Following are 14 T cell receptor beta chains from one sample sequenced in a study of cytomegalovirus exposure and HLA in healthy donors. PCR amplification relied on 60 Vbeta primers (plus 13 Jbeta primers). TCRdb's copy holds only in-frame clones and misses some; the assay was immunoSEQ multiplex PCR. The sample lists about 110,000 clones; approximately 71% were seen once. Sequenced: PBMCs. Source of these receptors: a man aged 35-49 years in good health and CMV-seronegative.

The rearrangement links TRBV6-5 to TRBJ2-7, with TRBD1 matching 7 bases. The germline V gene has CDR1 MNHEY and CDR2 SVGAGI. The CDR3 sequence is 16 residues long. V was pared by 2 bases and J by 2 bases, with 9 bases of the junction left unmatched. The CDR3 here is CASSYRATGDPYEQYF. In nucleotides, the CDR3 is TGTGCCAGCAGTTACAGGGCCACAGGGGACCCCTACGAGCAGTACTTC.

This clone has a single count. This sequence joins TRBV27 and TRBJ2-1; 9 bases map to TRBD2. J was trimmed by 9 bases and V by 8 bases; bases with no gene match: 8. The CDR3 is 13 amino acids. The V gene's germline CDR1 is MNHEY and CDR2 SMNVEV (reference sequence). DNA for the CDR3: TGTGCCAGCGGGAGCGGGGGGCCCCCTGAGCAGTTCTTC. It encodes CASGSGGPPEQFF.

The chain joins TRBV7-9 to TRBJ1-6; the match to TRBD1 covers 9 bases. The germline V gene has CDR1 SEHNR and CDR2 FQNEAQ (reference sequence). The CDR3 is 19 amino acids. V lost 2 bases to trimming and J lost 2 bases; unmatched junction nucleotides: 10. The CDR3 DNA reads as TGTGCCAGCAGCTTAACCGGTTTGGGACAGGGCGCCTATAATTCACCCCTCCACTTT. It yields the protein CASSLTGLGQGAYNSPLHF. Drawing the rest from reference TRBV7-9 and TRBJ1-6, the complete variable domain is DTGVSQNPRHKITKRGQNVTFRCDPISEHNRLYWYRQTLGQGPEFLTYFQNEAQLEKSRLLSDRFSAERPKGSFSTLEIQRTEQGDSAMYLCASSLTGLGQGAYNSPLHFGNGTRLTVT.

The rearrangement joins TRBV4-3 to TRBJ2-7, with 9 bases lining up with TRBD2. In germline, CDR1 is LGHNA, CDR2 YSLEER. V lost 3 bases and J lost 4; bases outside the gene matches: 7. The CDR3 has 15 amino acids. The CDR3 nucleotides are TGCGCCAGCAGCCAGCAGACTAGCGGTTCGTACGAGCAGTACTTC. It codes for CASSQQTSGSYEQYF.

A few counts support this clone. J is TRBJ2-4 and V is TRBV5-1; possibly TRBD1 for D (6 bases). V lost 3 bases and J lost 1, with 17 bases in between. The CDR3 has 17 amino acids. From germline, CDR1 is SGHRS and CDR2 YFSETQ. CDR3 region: CASSWGPPGLAKNIQYF. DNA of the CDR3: TGCGCCAGCAGCTGGGGGCCCCCGGGCCTCGCCAAAAACATTCAGTACTTC.

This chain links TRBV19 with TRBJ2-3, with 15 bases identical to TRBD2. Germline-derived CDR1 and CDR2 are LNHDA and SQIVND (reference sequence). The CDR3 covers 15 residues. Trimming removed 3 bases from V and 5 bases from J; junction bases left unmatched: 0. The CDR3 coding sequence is TGTGCCAGTAGTATGGGACTAGCGGGGGGAGATACGCAGTATTTT. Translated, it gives CASSMGLAGGDTQYF.

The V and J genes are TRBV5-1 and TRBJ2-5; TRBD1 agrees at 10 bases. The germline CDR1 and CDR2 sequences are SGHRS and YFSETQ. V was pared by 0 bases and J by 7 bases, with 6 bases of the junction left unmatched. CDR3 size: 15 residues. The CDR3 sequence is CASSLEGQGMATQYF. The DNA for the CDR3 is TGCGCCAGCAGCTTGGAGGGACAGGGGATGGCGACCCAGTACTTC.

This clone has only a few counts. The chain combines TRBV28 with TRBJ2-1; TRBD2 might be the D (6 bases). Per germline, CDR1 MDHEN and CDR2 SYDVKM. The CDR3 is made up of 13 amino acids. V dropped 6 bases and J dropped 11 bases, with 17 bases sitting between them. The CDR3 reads CASRSPGLQKQFF. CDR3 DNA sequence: TGTGCCAGCAGATCTCCGGGACTCCAAAAGCAGTTCTTC.

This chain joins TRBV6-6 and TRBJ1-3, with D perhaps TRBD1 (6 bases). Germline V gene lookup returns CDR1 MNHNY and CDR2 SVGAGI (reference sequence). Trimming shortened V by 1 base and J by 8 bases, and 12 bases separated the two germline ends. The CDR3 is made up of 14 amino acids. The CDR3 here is CASSYLEQGYTIYF. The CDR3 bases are TGTGCCAGCAGTTACTTGGAACAGGGATACACCATATATTTT.

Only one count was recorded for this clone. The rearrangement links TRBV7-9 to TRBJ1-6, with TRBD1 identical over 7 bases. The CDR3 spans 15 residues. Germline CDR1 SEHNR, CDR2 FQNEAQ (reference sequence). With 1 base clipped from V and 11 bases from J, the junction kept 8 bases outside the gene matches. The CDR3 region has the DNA TGTGCCAGCAGCTTAGGCGACAGGGTTGTGGCACCCCTCCACTTT. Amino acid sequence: CASSLGDRVVAPLHF.

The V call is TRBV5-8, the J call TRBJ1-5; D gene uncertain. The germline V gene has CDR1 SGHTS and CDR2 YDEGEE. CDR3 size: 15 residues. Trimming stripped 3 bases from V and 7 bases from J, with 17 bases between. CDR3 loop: CASSWPGPSGQPQHF. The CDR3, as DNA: TGTGCCAGCAGCTGGCCGGGCCCTTCGGGGCAGCCCCAGCATTTT. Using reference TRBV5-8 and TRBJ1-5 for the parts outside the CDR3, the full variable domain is EAGVTQSPTHLIKTRGQQATLRCSPISGHTSVYWYQQALGLGLQFLLWYDEGEERNRGNFPPRFSGRQFPNYSSELNVNALELEDSALYLCASSWPGPSGQPQHFGDGTRLSIL.

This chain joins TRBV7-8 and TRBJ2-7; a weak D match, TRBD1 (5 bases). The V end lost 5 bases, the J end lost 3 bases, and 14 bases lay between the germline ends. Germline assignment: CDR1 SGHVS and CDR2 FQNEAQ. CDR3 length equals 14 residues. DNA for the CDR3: TGTGCCAGCAGCCTCAAGGACAATAGCTACGAGCAGTACTTC. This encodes CASSLKDNSYEQYF.

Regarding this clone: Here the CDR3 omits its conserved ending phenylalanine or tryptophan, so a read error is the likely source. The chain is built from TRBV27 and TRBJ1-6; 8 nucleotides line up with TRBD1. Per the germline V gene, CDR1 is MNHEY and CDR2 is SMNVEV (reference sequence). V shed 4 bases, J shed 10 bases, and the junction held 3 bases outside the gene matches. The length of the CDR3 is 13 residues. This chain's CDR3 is CASSSDRVSPLHS. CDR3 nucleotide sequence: TGTGCCAGCAGTTCGGACAGGGTCTCACCCCTCCACTCT.

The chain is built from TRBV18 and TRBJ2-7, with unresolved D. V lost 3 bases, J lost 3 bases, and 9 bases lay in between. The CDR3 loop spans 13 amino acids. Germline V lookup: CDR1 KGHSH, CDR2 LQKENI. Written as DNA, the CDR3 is TGTGCCAGCTCACCCCTTTCAGACTACGAGCAGTACTTC. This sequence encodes CASSPLSDYEQYF.